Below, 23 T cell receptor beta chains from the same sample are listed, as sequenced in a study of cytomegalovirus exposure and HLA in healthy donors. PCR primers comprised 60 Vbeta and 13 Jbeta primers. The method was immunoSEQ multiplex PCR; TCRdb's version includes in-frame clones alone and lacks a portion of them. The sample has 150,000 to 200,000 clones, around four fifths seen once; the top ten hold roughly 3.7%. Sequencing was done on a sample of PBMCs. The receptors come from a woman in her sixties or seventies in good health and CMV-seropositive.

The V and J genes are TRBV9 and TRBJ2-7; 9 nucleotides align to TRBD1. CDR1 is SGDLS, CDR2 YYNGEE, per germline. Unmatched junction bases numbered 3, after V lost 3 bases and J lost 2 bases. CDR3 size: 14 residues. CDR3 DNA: TGTGCCAGCAGCGCCGGGACAGGGCCCTACGAGCAGTACTTC. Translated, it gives CASSAGTGPYEQYF.

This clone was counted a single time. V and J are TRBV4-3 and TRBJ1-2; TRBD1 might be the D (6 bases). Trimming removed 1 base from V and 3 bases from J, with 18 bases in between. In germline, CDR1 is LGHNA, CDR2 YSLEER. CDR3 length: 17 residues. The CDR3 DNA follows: TGCGCCAGCAGCCAAGGAAGGGATGGCAGGGGTGACTATGGCTACACCTTC. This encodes CASSQGRDGRGDYGYTF.

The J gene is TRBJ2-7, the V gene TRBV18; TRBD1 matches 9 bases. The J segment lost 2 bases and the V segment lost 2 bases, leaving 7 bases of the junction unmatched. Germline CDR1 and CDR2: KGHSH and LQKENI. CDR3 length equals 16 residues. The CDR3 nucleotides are TGTGCCAGCTCACCAAGACCGGGACAGGGAACCTACGAGCAGTACTTC. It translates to CASSPRPGQGTYEQYF.

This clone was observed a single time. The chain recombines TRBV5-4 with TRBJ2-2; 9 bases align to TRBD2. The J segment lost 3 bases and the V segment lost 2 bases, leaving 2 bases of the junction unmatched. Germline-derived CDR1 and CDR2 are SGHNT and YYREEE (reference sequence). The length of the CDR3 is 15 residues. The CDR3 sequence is CASSFGGRDTGELFF. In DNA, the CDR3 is TGTGCCAGCAGCTTTGGCGGGAGGGACACCGGGGAGCTGTTTTTT. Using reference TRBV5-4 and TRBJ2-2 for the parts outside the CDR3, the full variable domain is ETGVTQSPTHLIKTRGQQVTLRCSSQSGHNTVSWYQQALGQGPQFIFQYYREEENGRGNFPPRFSGLQFPNYSSELNVNALELDDSALYLCASSFGGRDTGELFFGEGSRLTVL.

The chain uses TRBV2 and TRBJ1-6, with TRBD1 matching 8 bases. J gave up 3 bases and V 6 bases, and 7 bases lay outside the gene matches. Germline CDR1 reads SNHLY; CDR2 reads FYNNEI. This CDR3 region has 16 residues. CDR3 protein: CASRDREGDYNSPLHF. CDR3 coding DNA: TGTGCCAGCAGGGACAGGGAGGGAGACTATAATTCACCCCTCCACTTT.

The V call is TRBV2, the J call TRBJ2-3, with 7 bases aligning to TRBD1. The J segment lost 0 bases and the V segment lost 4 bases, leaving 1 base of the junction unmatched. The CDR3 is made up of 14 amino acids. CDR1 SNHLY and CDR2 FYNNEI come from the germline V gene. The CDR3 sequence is CASSGQGSTDTQYF. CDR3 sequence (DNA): TGTGCCAGCAGTGGACAGGGAAGCACAGATACGCAGTATTTT. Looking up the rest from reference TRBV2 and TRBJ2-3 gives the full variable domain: EPEVTQTPSHQVTQMGQEVILRCVPISNHLYFYWYRQILGQKVEFLVSFYNNEISEKSEIFDDQFSVERPDGSNFTLKIRSTKLEDSAMYFCASSGQGSTDTQYFGPGTRLTVL.

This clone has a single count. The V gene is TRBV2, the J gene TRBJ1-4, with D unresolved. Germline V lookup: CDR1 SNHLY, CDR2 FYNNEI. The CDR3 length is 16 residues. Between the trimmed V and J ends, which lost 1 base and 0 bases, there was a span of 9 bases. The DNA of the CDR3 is TGTGCCAGCAGTGAAGAACGGGTCGCAACTAATGAAAAACTGTTTTTT. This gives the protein CASSEERVATNEKLFF. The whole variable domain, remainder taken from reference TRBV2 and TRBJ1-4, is EPEVTQTPSHQVTQMGQEVILRCVPISNHLYFYWYRQILGQKVEFLVSFYNNEISEKSEIFDDQFSVERPDGSNFTLKIRSTKLEDSAMYFCASSEERVATNEKLFFGSGTQLSVL.

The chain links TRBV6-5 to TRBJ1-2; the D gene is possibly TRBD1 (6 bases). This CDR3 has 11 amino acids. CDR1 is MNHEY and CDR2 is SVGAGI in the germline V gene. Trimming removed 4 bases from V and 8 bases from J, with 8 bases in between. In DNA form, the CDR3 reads TGTGCCAGCAGTTCAGGGGTCGGCTACACCTTC. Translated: CASSSGVGYTF.

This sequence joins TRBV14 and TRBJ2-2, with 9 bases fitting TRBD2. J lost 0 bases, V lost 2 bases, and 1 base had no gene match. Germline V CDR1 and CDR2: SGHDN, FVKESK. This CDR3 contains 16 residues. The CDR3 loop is CASSQPSGTNTGELFF. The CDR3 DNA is TGTGCCAGCAGCCAACCTAGCGGGACGAACACCGGGGAGCTGTTTTTT.

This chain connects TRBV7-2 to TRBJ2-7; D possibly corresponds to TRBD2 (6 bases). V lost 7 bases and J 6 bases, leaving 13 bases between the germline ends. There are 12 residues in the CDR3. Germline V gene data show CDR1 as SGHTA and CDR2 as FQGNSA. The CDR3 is CASNRVGGEQYF. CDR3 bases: TGTGCCAGCAATCGAGTGGGGGGCGAGCAGTACTTC.

CDR3 region: CASKHRGTNEKLFF. CDR3 in DNA: TGTGCCAGCAAGCACAGGGGAACTAATGAAAAACTGTTTTTT. The V gene is TRBV7-9, the J gene TRBJ1-4, with TRBD1 matching over 7 bases. The CDR3 length is 14 residues. The germline gives CDR1 SEHNR, CDR2 FQNEAQ (reference sequence). Unmatched junction bases numbered 3, after V lost 7 bases and J lost 1 base.

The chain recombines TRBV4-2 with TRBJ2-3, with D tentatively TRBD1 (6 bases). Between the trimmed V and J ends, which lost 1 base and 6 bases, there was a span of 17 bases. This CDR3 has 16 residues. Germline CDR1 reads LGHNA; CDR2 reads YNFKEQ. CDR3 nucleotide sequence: TGTGCCAGCAGCCAAGCCAGCAGGGGTGGGGTGGATACGCAGTATTTT. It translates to CASSQASRGGVDTQYF.

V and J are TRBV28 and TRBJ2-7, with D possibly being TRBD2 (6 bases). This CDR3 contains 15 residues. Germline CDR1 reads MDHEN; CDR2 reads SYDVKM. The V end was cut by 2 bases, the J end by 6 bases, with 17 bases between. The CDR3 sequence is CASSLAGGGGFEQYF. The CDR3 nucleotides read TGTGCCAGCAGTTTAGCCGGGGGAGGTGGGTTCGAGCAGTACTTC. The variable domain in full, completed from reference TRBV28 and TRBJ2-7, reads DVKVTQSSRYLVKRTGEKVFLECVQDMDHENMFWYRQDPGLGLRLIYFSYDVKMKEKGDIPEGYSVSREKKERFSLILESASTNQTSMYLCASSLAGGGGFEQYFGPGTRLTVT.

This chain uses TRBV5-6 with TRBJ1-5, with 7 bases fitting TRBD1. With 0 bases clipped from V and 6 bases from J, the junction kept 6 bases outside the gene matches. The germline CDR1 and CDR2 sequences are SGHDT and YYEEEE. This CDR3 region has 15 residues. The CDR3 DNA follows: TGTGCCAGCAGCTTGGCACAGGGGCAGGTTCAGCCCCAGCATTTT. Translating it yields CASSLAQGQVQPQHF.

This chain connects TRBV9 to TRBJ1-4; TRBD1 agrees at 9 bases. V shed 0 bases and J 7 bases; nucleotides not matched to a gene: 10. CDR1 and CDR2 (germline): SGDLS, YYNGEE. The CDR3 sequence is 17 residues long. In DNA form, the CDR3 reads TGTGCCAGCAGCGTAGAAGGGACAGGGCCCCATCGTGAAAAACTGTTTTTT. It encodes CASSVEGTGPHREKLFF.

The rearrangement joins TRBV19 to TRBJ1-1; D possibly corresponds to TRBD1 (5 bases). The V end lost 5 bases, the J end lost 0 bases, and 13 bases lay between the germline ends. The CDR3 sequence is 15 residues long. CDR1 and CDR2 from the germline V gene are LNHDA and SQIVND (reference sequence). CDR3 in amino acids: CASSLPDSMNTEAFF. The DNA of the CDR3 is TGTGCCAGTAGTCTCCCTGACAGTATGAACACTGAAGCTTTCTTT.

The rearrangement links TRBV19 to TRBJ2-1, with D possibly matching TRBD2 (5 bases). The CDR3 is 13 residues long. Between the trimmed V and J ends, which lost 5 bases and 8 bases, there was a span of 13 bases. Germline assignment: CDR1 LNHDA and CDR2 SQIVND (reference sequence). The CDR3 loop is CASSETSSHEQFF. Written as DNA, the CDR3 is TGTGCCAGTAGTGAAACTAGTTCCCATGAGCAGTTCTTC.

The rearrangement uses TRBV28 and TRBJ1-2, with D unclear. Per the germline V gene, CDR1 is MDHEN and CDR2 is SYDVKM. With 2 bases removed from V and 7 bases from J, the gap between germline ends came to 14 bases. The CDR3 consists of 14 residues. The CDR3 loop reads CASSLVLQAGGYTF. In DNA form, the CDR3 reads TGTGCCAGCAGTTTAGTACTTCAAGCGGGTGGCTACACCTTC.

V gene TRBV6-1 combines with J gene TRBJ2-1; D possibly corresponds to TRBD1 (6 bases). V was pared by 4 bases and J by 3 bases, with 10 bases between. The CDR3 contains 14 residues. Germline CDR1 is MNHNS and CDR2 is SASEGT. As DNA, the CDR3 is TGTGCCAGCAGTGCTACAGGGATCTACAATGAGCAGTTCTTC. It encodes CASSATGIYNEQFF.

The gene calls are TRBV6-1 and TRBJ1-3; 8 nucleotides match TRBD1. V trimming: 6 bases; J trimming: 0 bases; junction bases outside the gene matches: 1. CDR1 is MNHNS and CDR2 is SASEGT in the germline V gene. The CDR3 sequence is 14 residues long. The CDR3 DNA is TGTGCCAGCAGGGACAGGGCCTCTGGAAACACCATATATTTT. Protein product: CASRDRASGNTIYF.

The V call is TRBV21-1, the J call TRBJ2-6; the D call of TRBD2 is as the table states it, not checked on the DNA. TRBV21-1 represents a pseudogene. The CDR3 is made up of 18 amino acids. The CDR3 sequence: CASSKRCRGGSGANVLTF. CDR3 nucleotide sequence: TGTGCCAGCAGCAAAAGGTGTAGGGGGGGCTCTGGGGCCAACGTCCTGACTTTC.

CDR3 sequence (DNA): TGTGCCAGCAGGGACAGCTCGATTCAGCCCCAGCATTTT. Translation: CASRDSSIQPQHF. This sequence joins TRBV2 and TRBJ1-5; the D gene is possibly TRBD1 (6 bases). With 6 bases removed from V and 6 bases from J, the gap between germline ends came to 12 bases. CDR3 size: 13 residues. Germline CDR1 and CDR2: SNHLY and FYNNEI. Based on the CDR3 plus reference TRBV2 and TRBJ1-5, the full variable domain is EPEVTQTPSHQVTQMGQEVILRCVPISNHLYFYWYRQILGQKVEFLVSFYNNEISEKSEIFDDQFSVERPDGSNFTLKIRSTKLEDSAMYFCASRDSSIQPQHFGDGTRLSIL.

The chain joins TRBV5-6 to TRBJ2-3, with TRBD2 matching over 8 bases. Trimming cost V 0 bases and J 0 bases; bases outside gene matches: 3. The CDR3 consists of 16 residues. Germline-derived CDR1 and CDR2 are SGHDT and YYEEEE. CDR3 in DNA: TGTGCCAGCAGCTTGGTAACTAGCGGTAGCACAGATACGCAGTATTTT. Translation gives CASSLVTSGSTDTQYF.